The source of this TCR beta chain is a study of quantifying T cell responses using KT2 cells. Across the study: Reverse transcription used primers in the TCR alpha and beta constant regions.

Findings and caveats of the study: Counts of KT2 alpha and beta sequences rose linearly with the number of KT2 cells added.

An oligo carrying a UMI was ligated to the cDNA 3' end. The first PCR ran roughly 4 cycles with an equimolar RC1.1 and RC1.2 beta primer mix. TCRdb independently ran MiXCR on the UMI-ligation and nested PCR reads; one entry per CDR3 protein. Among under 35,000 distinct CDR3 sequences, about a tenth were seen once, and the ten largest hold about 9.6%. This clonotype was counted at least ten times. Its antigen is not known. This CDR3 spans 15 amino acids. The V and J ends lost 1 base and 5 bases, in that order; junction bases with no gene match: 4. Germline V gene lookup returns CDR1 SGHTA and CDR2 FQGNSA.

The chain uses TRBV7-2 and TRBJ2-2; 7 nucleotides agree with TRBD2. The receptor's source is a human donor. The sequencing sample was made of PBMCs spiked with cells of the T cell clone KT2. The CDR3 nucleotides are TGTGCCAGCAGCTTAGTAGCCGGGGGGACCGGGGAGCTGTTTTTT. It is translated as CASSLVAGGTGELFF.